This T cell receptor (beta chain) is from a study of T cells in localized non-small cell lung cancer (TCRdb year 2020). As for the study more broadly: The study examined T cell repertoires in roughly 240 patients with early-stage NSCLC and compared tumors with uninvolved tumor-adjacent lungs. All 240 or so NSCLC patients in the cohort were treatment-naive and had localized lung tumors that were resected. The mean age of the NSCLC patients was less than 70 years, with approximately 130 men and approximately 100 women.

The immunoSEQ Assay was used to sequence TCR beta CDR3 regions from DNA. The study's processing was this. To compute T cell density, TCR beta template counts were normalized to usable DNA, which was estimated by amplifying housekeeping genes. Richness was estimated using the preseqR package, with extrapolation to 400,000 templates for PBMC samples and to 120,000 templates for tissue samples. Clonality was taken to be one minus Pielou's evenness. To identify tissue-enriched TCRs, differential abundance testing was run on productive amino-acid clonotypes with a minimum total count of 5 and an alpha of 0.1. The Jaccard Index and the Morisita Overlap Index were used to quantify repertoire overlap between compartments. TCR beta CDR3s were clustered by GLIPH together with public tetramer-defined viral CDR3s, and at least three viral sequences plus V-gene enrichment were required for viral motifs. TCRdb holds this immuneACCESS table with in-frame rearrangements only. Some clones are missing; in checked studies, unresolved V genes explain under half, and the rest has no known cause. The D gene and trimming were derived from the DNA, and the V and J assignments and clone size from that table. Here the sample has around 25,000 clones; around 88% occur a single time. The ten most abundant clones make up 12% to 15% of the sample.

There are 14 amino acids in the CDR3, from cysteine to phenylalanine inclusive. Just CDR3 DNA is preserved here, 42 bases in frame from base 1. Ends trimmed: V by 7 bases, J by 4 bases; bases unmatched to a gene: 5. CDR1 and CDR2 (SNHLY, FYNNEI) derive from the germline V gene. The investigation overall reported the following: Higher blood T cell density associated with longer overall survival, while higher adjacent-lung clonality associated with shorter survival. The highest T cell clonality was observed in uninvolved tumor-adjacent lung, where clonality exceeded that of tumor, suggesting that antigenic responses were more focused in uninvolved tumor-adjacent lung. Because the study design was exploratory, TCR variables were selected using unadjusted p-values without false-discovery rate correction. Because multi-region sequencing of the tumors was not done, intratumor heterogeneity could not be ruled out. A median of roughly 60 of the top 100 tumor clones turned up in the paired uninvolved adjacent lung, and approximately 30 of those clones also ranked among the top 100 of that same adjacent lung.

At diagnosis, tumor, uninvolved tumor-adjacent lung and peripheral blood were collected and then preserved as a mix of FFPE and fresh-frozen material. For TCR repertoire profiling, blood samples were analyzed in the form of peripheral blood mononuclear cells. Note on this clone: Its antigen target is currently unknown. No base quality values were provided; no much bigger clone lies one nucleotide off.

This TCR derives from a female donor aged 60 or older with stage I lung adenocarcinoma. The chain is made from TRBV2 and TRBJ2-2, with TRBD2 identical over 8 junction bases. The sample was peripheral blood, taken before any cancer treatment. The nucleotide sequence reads TGTGCCAGCAATAGCGGGACTTCCACCGGGGAGCTGTTTTTT. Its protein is CASNSGTSTGELFF. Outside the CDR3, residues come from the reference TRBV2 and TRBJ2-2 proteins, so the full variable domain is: EPEVTQTPSHQVTQMGQEVILRCVPISNHLYFYWYRQILGQKVEFLVSFYNNEISEKSEIFDDQFSVERPDGSNFTLKIRSTKLEDSAMYFCASNSGTSTGELFFGEGSRLTVL.